These T cell receptor beta chains were read from a single sample in a study of shared clonotypes between healthy human individuals. The assay was immunoSEQ multiplex PCR, and TCRdb's table has in-frame clones only and misses some. Of 2 million to 3 million clones listed, approximately 94% were seen once; the top ten hold roughly 0.39%. Sequencing input: naive CD4+ T cells from PBMCs. All receptors derive from a man younger than 35 in good health. Some clones in this sample may be carry-over from other donors' samples. Each CDR3 is given with its conserved first and last residue. The order of the fields is V gene, J gene, CDR3 length, D gene, CDR3 protein, CDR3 DNA. The D gene is left open where the match is weak.

TRBV7-8,TRBJ2-1,15,.,CASSPLALTYNEQFF,TGTGCCAGCAGCCCGCTAGCGCTTACCTACAATGAGCAGTTCTTC
TRBV6-1,TRBJ1-1,12,.,CASMVRGTEAFF,TGTGCCAGCATGGTACGGGGCACTGAAGCTTTCTTT
TRBV28,TRBJ2-3,14,.,CASTRRIRTDTQYF,TGTGCCAGTACCCGGCGGATCCGCACAGATACGCAGTATTTT
TRBV9,TRBJ2-7,15,TRBD1,CASSPGTGKIYEQYF,TGTGCCAGCAGCCCCGGGACAGGGAAAATCTACGAGCAGTACTTC
TRBV5-1,TRBJ2-5,13,TRBD1,CASRRDRGETQYF,TGCGCCAGCCGGCGGGACAGGGGTGAGACCCAGTACTTC
TRBV5-1,TRBJ1-6,16,.,CASSQGFNSYNSPLHF,TGCGCCAGCAGCCAGGGGTTTAACTCCTATAATTCACCCCTCCACTTT
TRBV29-1,TRBJ2-7,12,.,CSVVLPPFEQYF,TGCAGCGTTGTACTCCCTCCGTTCGAGCAGTACTTC
TRBV18,TRBJ1-4,16,.,CASSRPSAGTREKLFF,TGTGCCAGCTCACGCCCCTCCGCAGGTACAAGGGAAAAACTGTTTTTT
TRBV30,TRBJ2-4,15,TRBD1,CAWSPDPARQGAYGF,TGTGCCTGGAGTCCGGACCCCGCTCGACAGGGGGCGTATGGCTTC
TRBV28,TRBJ1-2,14,.,CASSFISRNYGYTF,TGTGCCAGCAGTTTTATATCCCGGAACTATGGCTACACCTTC
TRBV2,TRBJ2-4,14,.,CASSANPPPRIQYF,TGTGCCAGCAGCGCCAATCCCCCCCCGAGGATTCAGTACTTC
TRBV6-1,TRBJ2-1,15,TRBD2,CASSHLAGMGNEQFF,TGTGCCAGCAGCCATCTAGCGGGAATGGGGAATGAGCAGTTCTTC
TRBV7-6,TRBJ1-1,15,TRBD1,CASSLGPGGITEAFF,TGTGCCAGCAGCTTAGGTCCAGGGGGCATCACTGAAGCTTTCTTT
TRBV5-3,TRBJ2-5,16,TRBD1,CARSGGTGVFQETQYF,TGTGCCAGAAGCGGCGGGACAGGGGTCTTCCAAGAGACCCAGTACTTC
TRBV18,TRBJ2-7,16,TRBD2,CASSPPGLAPVYEQYF,TGTGCCAGCTCACCACCGGGACTAGCTCCGGTCTACGAGCAGTACTTC
TRBV11-3,TRBJ2-3,14,.,CASSLDVTTDTQYF,TGTGCCAGCAGCTTAGATGTTACCACAGATACGCAGTATTTT
TRBV5-1,TRBJ2-7,13,.,CASSSLRGDEQYF,TGCGCCAGCAGCTCCCTGAGGGGTGACGAGCAGTACTTC
TRBV6-1,TRBJ1-1,14,TRBD1,CASSVTGRNTEAFF,TGTGCCAGCAGTGTGACAGGGCGAAACACTGAAGCTTTCTTT
TRBV18,TRBJ1-4,13,.,CASSPGAGEKLFF,TGTGCCAGCTCACCAGGGGCGGGAGAAAAACTGTTTTTT
TRBV10-3,TRBJ1-1,18,.,CAISEGRGGSPRGTEAFF,TGTGCCATCAGTGAGGGCCGGGGGGGCAGCCCGAGGGGCACTGAAGCTTTCTTT
TRBV4-2,TRBJ2-1,16,.,CASSQGGRLLGNEQFF,TGTGCCAGCAGCCAAGGAGGACGGCTCCTGGGGAATGAGCAGTTCTTC
TRBV7-2,TRBJ2-7,16,TRBD2,CASSSPRGLAGVEQYF,TGTGCCAGCAGCTCCCCCAGGGGACTAGCGGGAGTCGAGCAGTACTTC